This TCR beta chain was captured by sequencing in a study of cytomegalovirus exposure and HLA in healthy donors. The PCR had 60 Vbeta and 13 Jbeta primers. The method was immunoSEQ multiplex PCR; TCRdb's version includes in-frame clones alone and lacks a portion of them. Counted here are some 150,000 clones, 75% to 85% occurring once; the ten biggest clones make up roughly 6.3%. Trimming shortened V by 3 bases and J by 0 bases, and 10 bases separated the two germline ends. This CDR3 has 15 residues. The germline V gene has CDR1 SGHTA and CDR2 FQGNSA. The sample taken for sequencing was PBMCs. The chain combines TRBV7-2 with TRBJ2-3; tentative D call: TRBD2 (5 bases). The receptor's source is a man aged 50-59 years in good health and CMV-seropositive. CDR3 coding DNA: TGTGCCAGCAGCTTCCGGGGTACTAGCACAGATACGCAGTATTTT. Translating it yields CASSFRGTSTDTQYF.